This T cell receptor beta chain was retrieved from a study of blood T cell repertoires in COVID-19. Across the whole study: The study drew acute and convalescent COVID-19 samples from the United States, Italy and Spain. T cells, B-cell-depleted T cells, or PBMCs provided the cDNA or gDNA that served as material.

In the source study's methods: Amplification from reference gene primers served as the basis for estimated nucleated cell counts. TCRdb's table, derived via immunoSEQ multiplex PCR, lists solely in-frame clones and lacks some. V and J calls and clone size follow that table, whereas D and trimming were derived from the DNA. The sample gives about 280,000 clones, approximately 85% of which show up once; roughly 9.6% is in the top ten. The germline V gene has CDR1 SGHDT and CDR2 YYEEEE. The CDR3 length is 15 residues. V trimming: 3 bases; J trimming: 7 bases; junction bases outside the gene matches: 10.

Sequencing used peripheral blood. The V call is TRBV5-6, the J call TRBJ1-5, with 7 bases that match TRBD1. This TCR derives from a woman in her 70s with acute or convalescent COVID-19. The CDR3 sequence is CASSWSGQMVQPQHF. Here the CDR3 DNA reads TGTGCCAGCAGCTGGTCGGGACAGATGGTACAGCCCCAGCATTTT.